A single TCR beta chain is shown here with its context. Its target is not known. The record originates from a study of OX40 agonist ivuxolimab in advanced cancers. Study-wide results and limits: With doses of 0.1 to 3.0 mg/kg, CD4+ and CD8+ blood T cells had undergone clonal expansion by week 6.

The CDR3 is 15 amino acids. Trimming shortened V by 0 bases and J by 6 bases, and 13 bases separated the two germline ends. Germline V gives CDR1 SGHNT, CDR2 YYREEE (reference sequence). Sequencing used immunoSEQ multiplex PCR; TCRdb keeps in-frame clones, though not all of them. The sample has tens of thousands of clones, around 86% seen once. The rearrangement joins TRBV5-4 to TRBJ2-1, with D possibly TRBD2 on 5 matching bases. The starting material was CD4+ or CD8+ T cells sorted from blood, obtained in a trial of the OX40 agonist ivuxolimab. This TCR was recovered from an adult with an advanced solid tumor such as melanoma, head and neck, liver or kidney cancer. CDR3: CASSLVRVDPNEQFF. Here the CDR3 DNA reads TGTGCCAGCAGCTTGGTGCGGGTGGATCCCAATGAGCAGTTCTTC.